Presented here are 13 T cell receptor beta chains from one specimen sequenced in a study of T cells in Graves' hyperthyroidism and ophthalmopathy. The investigators amplified TCR beta CDR3 regions from RNA transcripts. TCR CDR3 regions were first amplified by RT-PCR with HTBI primers. TCRdb re-derived calls from the multiplex PCR reads in MiXCR, one entry per CDR3 protein. Among about 590,000 distinct CDR3 sequences, around 16% were seen once, and the ten largest hold around 6.6%. The specimen was blood. The receptors shown here come from a woman in her twenties or thirties with Graves' hyperthyroidism.

V usage is TRBV18 and J usage is TRBJ2-7; 9 positions match TRBD2. CDR1 KGHSH and CDR2 LQKENI come from the germline V gene. The CDR3 runs 16 residues. The V segment lost 1 base and the J segment 4 bases; nucleotides outside the gene matches: 8. The CDR3: CASSPRLREGWYEQYF. The CDR3 nucleotides are TGTGCCAGCTCACCACGGTTGCGGGAGGGCTGGTACGAGCAGTACTTC.

This clonotype appeared many times. V and J are TRBV28 and TRBJ2-3; no reliable D call. Deletions cut 1 base from V and 0 bases from J, with 11 bases between. Germline lookup yields CDR1 MDHEN and CDR2 SYDVKM. This CDR3 has 16 residues. The CDR3 protein is CASSLSLSASTDTQYF. The DNA of the CDR3 is TGTGCCAGCAGTTTATCCTTATCCGCTAGCACAGATACGCAGTATTTT.

The sample holds many counts of this clonotype. This chain connects TRBV28 to TRBJ2-7; D unresolved. CDR1 is MDHEN, CDR2 SYDVKM, per germline. The CDR3 is made up of 12 amino acids. The V end was cut by 6 bases, the J end by 0 bases, with 6 bases between. CDR3 coding DNA: TGTGCCAGCAGAATGAGCTCCTACGAGCAGTACTTC. Residues: CASRMSSYEQYF.

This clonotype was observed many times. The chain couples TRBV5-1 to TRBJ2-7, with D possibly matching TRBD2 (6 bases). The CDR3 sequence is 15 residues long. CDR1 and CDR2 from the germline V gene are SGHRS and YFSETQ. With 1 base removed from V and 0 bases from J, the gap between germline ends came to 11 bases. CDR3 bases: TGCGCCAGCAGCTTGTTGGGGGGACCCTCCTACGAGCAGTACTTC. Its protein is CASSLLGGPSYEQYF.

This clonotype was counted between two and nine times. A much larger clone differs from this one at a single base, so this may be a read error. The DNA for the CDR3 is TGTGCCTGGAGCCAGAGGACAGGGTGGAATGAGCAGTTCTTC. This gives the protein CAWSQRTGWNEQFF. The chain links TRBV30 to TRBJ2-1; 8 positions agree with TRBD1. Germline CDR1 is GTSNPN and CDR2 is SVGIG (reference sequence). The CDR3 contains 14 residues. J gave up 7 bases and V 3 bases, and 8 bases lay outside the gene matches. The whole variable domain, remainder taken from reference TRBV30 and TRBJ2-1, is SQTIHQWPATLVQPVGSPLSLECTVEGTSNPNLYWYRQAAGRGLQLLFYSVGIGQISSEVPQNLSASRPQDRQFILSSKKLLLSDSGFYLCAWSQRTGWNEQFFGPGTRLTVL.

This clonotype was observed at least ten times. The gene calls are TRBV12-3 or TRBV12-4 and TRBJ2-6; D perhaps matches TRBD1 (5 bases). This CDR3 has 16 amino acids. Trimming pared 2 bases from V and 0 bases from J, leaving 8 bases between. The CDR3 reads CASSLRQSSGANVLTF. The DNA of the CDR3 is TGTGCCAGCAGTTTAAGACAGAGCTCTGGGGCCAACGTCCTGACTTTC.

The chain links TRBV30 to TRBJ2-1; D possibly uses TRBD1 or TRBD2 (5 bases each). Germline V gene lookup returns CDR1 GTSNPN and CDR2 SVGIG (reference sequence). Trimming shortened V by 8 bases and J by 2 bases, and 13 bases separated the two germline ends. The length of the CDR3 is 13 residues. Written as DNA, the CDR3 is TGTGCCGCCCGGACGGGACCCTACAATGAGCAGTTCTTC. Amino acids: CAARTGPYNEQFF.

A few counts support this clonotype. This chain links TRBV7-2 with TRBJ1-2; a weak D match, TRBD1 (5 bases). The ends were cut back, 0 bases at V and 6 bases at J, with 8 bases in the middle. Per germline, CDR1 SGHTA and CDR2 FQGNSA. This CDR3 is 13 amino acids long. CDR3 amino acids: CASSLAGTNGYTF. CDR3 nucleotides: TGTGCCAGCAGCTTAGCGGGGACCAATGGCTACACCTTC.

This clonotype was detected ten times or more. The V call is TRBV12-3 or TRBV12-4, the J call TRBJ2-1; TRBD2 might be the D (6 bases). CDR3 length: 21 amino acids. Between the trimmed V and J ends, which lost 1 base and 3 bases, there was a span of 28 bases. DNA of the CDR3: TGTGCCAGCAGTTTAGTCGCCCGGACTCCGCGATGGAGCGGGCTCTACAATGAGCAGTTCTTC. It encodes CASSLVARTPRWSGLYNEQFF.

Many counts were recorded for this clonotype. The genes are TRBV6-2 or TRBV6-3 and TRBJ2-7; TRBD2 matches at 10 bases. CDR3 length: 17 amino acids. Looked up from germline, CDR1 is MNHEY and CDR2 is SVGEGT. V lost 0 bases to trimming and J lost 5 bases; unmatched junction nucleotides: 10. CDR3: CASSYSMTSGRRDEQYF. The CDR3, as DNA: TGTGCCAGCAGTTACTCCATGACTAGCGGGCGTCGCGACGAGCAGTACTTC.

The V and J genes are TRBV11-3 and TRBJ2-3, with TRBD1 identical over 8 bases. J was trimmed by 4 bases and V by 3 bases; bases with no gene match: 6. Germline V CDR1 and CDR2: SGHNT, YENEEA. The CDR3 extends over 15 amino acids. CDR3 protein: CASSFAGGSPDTQYF. The CDR3 DNA reads TGTGCCAGCAGCTTTGCAGGGGGCAGCCCAGATACGCAGTATTTT.

This clonotype has ten or more counts. The rearrangement links TRBV29-1 to TRBJ2-2; 10 bases line up with TRBD2. With 7 bases clipped from V and 2 bases from J, the junction kept 4 bases outside the gene matches. The CDR3 runs to 14 residues. From germline, CDR1 is SQVTM and CDR2 ANQGSEA. The CDR3 region is CSGSGRENTGELFF. The CDR3 DNA follows: TGCAGCGGGAGCGGGAGGGAAAACACCGGGGAGCTGTTTTTT.

Many counts were recorded for this clonotype. The chain has TRBV12-3 or TRBV12-4 and TRBJ2-2; D gene uncertain. Deletions cut 6 bases from V and 6 bases from J, with 11 bases between. The CDR3 extends over 13 amino acids. The CDR3 region is CASSLGRAGELFF. DNA for the CDR3: TGTGCCAGCAGCCTAGGCCGAGCCGGGGAGCTGTTTTTT.